The TCR beta chain described here comes from a study of T cells after posttransplantation cyclophosphamide. The CDR3 contains 13 residues. Looked up from germline, CDR1 is KGHSH and CDR2 is LQKENI. V lost 2 bases and J lost 8, with 10 bases in between. Whole-study results and caveats: Recipient CMV seropositivity and CMV reactivation strongly tracked TRB clonality.

Sequencing was performed with immunoSEQ multiplex PCR; in TCRdb, only in-frame clones are kept and a portion is missing. The data show approximately 7,500 clones, with none appearing a single time. Busulfan-fludarabine conditioning, marrow transplant, and cyclophosphamide on days +3 and +4 were administered. This clone appeared many times. Its antigen is not identified. This receptor was taken from a young adult male patient who received an allogeneic stem cell transplant from an unrelated donor, was CMV-positive, and had acute and chronic GVHD. The graft donor may account for some of the T cells. Sequences were derived from PBMCs, sampled after allogeneic stem cell transplant with posttransplant cyclophosphamide. The chain has TRBV18 and TRBJ2-1; D call uncertain. CDR3 loop: CASSPSSVHEQFF. The CDR3 bases are TGTGCCAGCTCACCATCCTCCGTCCATGAGCAGTTCTTC.